This T cell receptor (beta chain) was retrieved from a study of cytomegalovirus exposure and HLA in healthy donors. Germline assignment: CDR1 SGDLS and CDR2 YYNGEE. The CDR3 length is 15 residues. V trimming: 4 bases; J trimming: 0 bases; junction bases outside the gene matches: 5. Each of the donors was a healthy bone marrow donor. Study observations and caveats: Solely CMV serostatus was available to characterize immune exposure. Per a later analysis, HLA-associated TCR beta chains showed more clonal expansion than other, equally common TCR beta chains. Cytomegalovirus-associated status was assigned to roughly 160 TCR beta chains.

This clone has just a few counts. Its target is not known. Primers: 60 Vbeta forward and 13 Jbeta reverse. Data came from immunoSEQ multiplex PCR; TCRdb stores just in-frame clones and leaves some out. The data show 85,000 to 100,000 clones, approximately 64% seen once. Specimen: PBMCs. The sequence was collected from a man in his sixties in good health and CMV-seronegative. This chain links TRBV9 with TRBJ2-3, with 7 bases matching TRBD2. CDR3 DNA: TGTGCCAGCAGCTTTCAGACTAGCAGCACAGATACGCAGTATTTT. Translating it yields CASSFQTSSTDTQYF.